This T cell receptor beta chain was captured by sequencing in a study of blood T cells in healthy people across ages (dated by TCRdb to between 2015 and 2017). Describing the broader study: In model experiments, roughly one uniquely barcoded TCR beta cDNA molecule per two T cells was captured by template switching. Using deep sequencing normalized with unique cDNA molecular identifiers, the study measured how TCR beta repertoire diversity changes with age. The donors were split into four age groups: young (average around 15 years), middle-aged (roughly 42), aged (roughly 68) and long-lived (approximately 80). Donors of different ages were randomly distributed across sequencing lanes to avoid experimental bias. For two donors (one aged 18 to 29 and one aged 80 or older), the study analyzed two additional independent replicas of 1 million unique cDNA reads from the same blood draw.

V trim: 2 bases; J trim: 8 bases; unmatched bases: 4. CDR3 length: 15 amino acids, cysteine to phenylalanine. Only the CDR3 DNA stays, 45 bases, in frame from base 1. Looking up the germline V gene yields CDR1 SGHTA and CDR2 FQGTGA. Library method: 5' RACE. Sequencing relied on an Illumina HiSeq 2500. A second PCR of about 7 to 12 cycles was run with a J-beta primer mix and a sample-barcoded 5' primer. A template-switch 5' adaptor carrying 12 random nucleotides introduced a unique molecular identifier onto each TCR beta cDNA molecule. Each sample yielded at least 3 million CDR3-containing paired-end reads. First-strand cDNA synthesis was performed from all RNA using the Mint cDNA synthesis kit, with priming by a TRBC-specific oligonucleotide. After uracil-DNA glycosylase treatment, a first 18-cycle PCR used universal primers M1SS and BC2_uni_R on all cDNA. Concerning the study's data processing: Normalization of each sample was performed by random selection of 1 million high-quality reads, each carrying a distinct molecular identifier. Reads with shared molecular identifiers were discarded instead of being binned into consensus sequences. MiTCR, with a Q25 quality threshold and the strictest error-elimination algorithm, was used for CDR3 identification, clonotype clustering and error correction. A nonparametric unseen species model with Euler transformation was used to estimate a lower bound on total TCR beta diversity. TCRdb reran the public reads through fastp at Q25 and MiXCR, keeping productive beta chains. Rows with one shared CDR3 protein collapse into an entry with the most common genes and DNA. The V and J calls were not made by the authors but by TCRdb's processing. In this sample the table shows roughly 1.5 million distinct CDR3 sequences, approximately 42% of which occur a single time. The ten top clones hold around 4% of the sample.

A remark on this clonotype: It has no known antigen specificity. Base qualities are not provided; no much larger clone lies one nucleotide away.

What the study reported, not specific to this receptor: There was a strong correlation between observed TCR beta diversity and the percentage of naive T cells measured by flow cytometry. Because the CMV infection status of the donors was unknown, age-related changes in expanded clonotypes may potentially have been confounded. Bulk unsorted PBMC profiling prevented conclusive comparison of naive and antigen-experienced compartments. Total diversity estimates from one million sequenced T cells were considered lower bounds and underestimates. The long-lived group showed more naive CD4+ T cells, fewer expanded clones and increased TCR diversity than the aged group, suggesting age selection. Observed TCR beta diversity per million T cells fell roughly linearly with age, and a significant reduction was already apparent by age roughly 40.

The donors were 40 or so Caucasian individuals from Russia, aged roughly 6 to 100 years, who were systemically healthy. Around 10 milliliters of peripheral blood were collected from each donor into EDTA-treated Vacutainer tubes. PBMCs were isolated by Ficoll-Paque density-gradient centrifugation, with at least 6 million obtained per sample. Total RNA, at least 5 micrograms per sample, was extracted from PBMCs with Trizol reagent. The percentages of naive CD45RAhigh/CD27high T cells were determined by flow cytometry on a PBMC aliquot from every donor. This sequence originates from a woman under 30 in good health. The sequence is built from TRBV7-3 and TRBJ2-1; TRBD2 agrees with 12 junctional bases. Sequenced sample: blood. The CDR3: CASSLGLAGKDEQFF. The nucleotide sequence reads as follows: TGTGCCAGCAGCTTAGGACTAGCGGGAAAGGATGAGCAGTTCTTC. When the CDR3 is completed using the reference TRBV7-3 and TRBJ2-1 genes on either side, the full variable domain is GAGVSQTPSNKVTEKGKYVELRCDPISGHTALYWYRQSLGQGPEFLIYFQGTGAADDSGLPNDRFFAVRPEGSVSTLKIQRTERGDSAVYLCASSLGLAGKDEQFFGPGTRLTVL.